This T cell receptor (beta chain) was recorded in a study of beta chain features in type 1 diabetes. Study-wide results and limits: Whether TCRB rearrangement is influenced by HLA type was left unresolved in this analysis.

Of the isolated RNA, all was reverse transcribed, and so the sequenced material was expressed TCRB transcripts. Profiled with immunoSEQ multiplex PCR; TCRdb holds only in-frame clones, not every one. The repertoire holds approximately 300,000 clones, with 11% as singletons. There are 15 residues in the CDR3. CDR1 SEHNR and CDR2 FQNEAQ come from the germline V gene (reference sequence). V dropped 4 bases and J dropped 4 bases, with 15 bases sitting between them. Donors underwent one heparinised blood draw, around 120 mL on average. Sorted populations all exceeded 95% purity. Note on this clone: What it binds is not known.

This receptor was obtained from a woman in her 30s in good health. The chain recombines TRBV7-9 with TRBJ2-3; weak D call: TRBD2 (6 bases). Sequencing was carried out using naive CD4+ T cells from blood. The CDR3 region has the DNA TGTGCCAGCAGCTCGCACTGGGGGAGGCCAGATACGCAGTATTTT. Amino acid sequence: CASSSHWGRPDTQYF.